This is a list of T cell receptor beta chains from one sample in a study of control samples from healthy donors and cancer patients. TCRdb's table, derived via immunoSEQ multiplex PCR, lists solely in-frame clones and lacks some. The sample consists of fewer than 200,000 clones, around 88% of them appearing once. Material for sequencing was blood. These receptors all come from a woman younger than 45 in good health. CDR3s include the opening cysteine and the closing phenylalanine or tryptophan.

V gene: TRBV3-1/TRBV3-2; J gene: TRBJ1-6; CDR3 protein: CASSGGQGRNSPLHF
V gene: TRBV28; J gene: TRBJ2-2; CDR3 protein: CASTLMGNTGELFF
V gene: TRBV18; J gene: TRBJ2-7; CDR3 protein: CASSPRPDEQYF
V gene: TRBV4-2; J gene: TRBJ2-1; CDR3 protein: CASSQGAAVRYNEQFF
V gene: TRBV2; J gene: TRBJ1-3; CDR3 protein: CASGGSSSGNTIYF
V gene: TRBV29-1; J gene: TRBJ1-1; CDR3 protein: CSGRQGTGEAFF
V gene: TRBV6-5; J gene: TRBJ1-5; CDR3 protein: CASRDQGSQPQHF
V gene: TRBV14; J gene: TRBJ2-1; CDR3 protein: CASSQDEMAGDRDEQFF
V gene: TRBV2; J gene: TRBJ1-5; CDR3 protein: CATSLTVDSNQPQHF
V gene: TRBV6-5; J gene: TRBJ2-7; CDR3 protein: CASTYRAEQYF
V gene: TRBV14; J gene: TRBJ2-7; CDR3 protein: CASSPQGGSQYF
V gene: TRBV2; J gene: TRBJ1-2; CDR3 protein: CASSGEGSTYGYTF
V gene: TRBV7-9; J gene: TRBJ2-7; CDR3 protein: CASSDRDISYEQYF
V gene: TRBV4-1; J gene: TRBJ1-5; CDR3 protein: CASSQDWGGNQPQHF
V gene: TRBV3-1/TRBV3-2; J gene: TRBJ2-3; CDR3 protein: CASTAGARGAKSDTQYF
V gene: TRBV15; J gene: TRBJ2-3; CDR3 protein: CATSRDPGRTDTQYF
V gene: TRBV14; J gene: TRBJ1-4; CDR3 protein: CASSPGGGYEKLFF
V gene: TRBV18; J gene: TRBJ1-2; CDR3 protein: CASSQTQPGQSNYGYTF
V gene: TRBV25-1; J gene: TRBJ1-5; CDR3 protein: CASTQLRQGRQPQHF
V gene: TRBV6-4; J gene: TRBJ2-3; CDR3 protein: CASSDTGDRTDTQYF
V gene: TRBV30; J gene: TRBJ1-4; CDR3 protein: CAWSVGTAEKLFF
V gene: TRBV27; J gene: TRBJ2-3; CDR3 protein: CASSPLFGTPSGADTQYF